This T cell receptor (beta chain) was recorded in a study of vaccination effects on CD4 cells after COVID-19 (dated by TCRdb to between 2021 and 2023). Some background on the complete study: To identify antigen-specific CD4+ T cell clonotypes by their expansion, the ViraFEST assay first stimulated PBMC with viral peptide pools and then applied TCR sequencing. Each participant got two doses of an mRNA SARS-CoV-2 vaccine, either BNT162b2 or mRNA-1273. Pre-vaccine samples were drawn from a couple of convalescent patients 16 days and one week before the first dose, at 142 and 148 days after COVID-19 diagnosis. Each well held 2 million to 2.5 million PBMC cultured in IMDM containing roughly 5% human AB serum, about 10 IU/ml IL-2 and gentamicin, along with 8 to 10 ug/ml peptides. In both COVID-19 convalescent patients and infection-naive vaccine recipients, the study compared SARS-CoV-2 spike-specific CD4+ TCR repertoires from before mRNA vaccination with those from after it. Altogether, around ten COVID-19 convalescent patients and a few SARS-CoV-2-naive healthy vaccine recipients made up the full study. Cultures from other donors in the study were sequenced using the Oncomine TCR Beta short-read assay on an Illumina iSeq 100.

After more than nine days of culture, CD4+ T cells were isolated with the EasySep CD4+ T cell isolation kit. PCR-confirmed SARS-CoV-2 infection had occurred in convalescent patients between March and December 2020, before the Alpha, Beta and Delta variants emerged in the United States. Half of the culture medium was replaced with fresh IL-2-containing medium on days 3 and 7. Each peptide stimulation condition was cultured in triplicate wells unless otherwise noted. PBMC were separated from whole blood using Ficoll-Paque Plus gradient centrifugation and were then either cryopreserved at -140C or used fresh. The QIAamp micro DNA kit was used to extract genomic DNA from the cultured CD4+ T cells. What the work shows at the level of the full study, not this receptor alone: The study was limited by a small number of convalescent patients, and early post-infection timepoints were lacking. At late post-vaccination timepoints, both infection-induced and vaccine-induced clones showed marked clonal contraction, consistent with waning T cell responses. Among convalescent patients, the spike-reactive repertoire after vaccination was made up mainly of new vaccine-induced clones that were largely distinct from the clones induced by infection.

Library construction relied on the immunoSEQ multiplex PCR assay. DNA from the CD4+ T cells that had been cultured and isolated underwent TCR beta CDR3 sequencing. As for how the authors treated the data: Non-productive TCR sequences were removed, reads were trimmed to the CDR3 region, and CDR3s of at least 7 amino acids were retained. The MANAFEST web app was used to identify antigen-specific clonotypes by comparing expansion in peptide wells with expansion in reference cultures. For clones to be considered positive, expansion at FDR<0.05 versus reference and all other wells, an odds ratio above 5, and a frequency above 0.1% in two replicate wells were required. A clonotype was called cross-reactive if it was significantly expanded both in SARS-CoV-2 spike wells and in at least one common cold coronavirus spike condition. CDR3 similarity was assessed by Levenshtein distance using the stringdist R package, and unrooted trees were constructed with ape in R 3.6.1. In TCRdb, the immuneACCESS table is reduced to in-frame sequences with V and J assigned. These tables do not hold every clone; where another copy was compared, an unresolved V gene accounts for under half, and the others remain unexplained. Clonal size and the V and J genes are those of that table, whereas D and trimming came from the DNA. The sample records roughly 68,000 clones, about 72% of which are singletons. Of the sample, around 25% falls within the top ten clones.

Remarks on this clone: This receptor's antigen is unknown. No qualities accompany the bases; no much larger clone lies one base away.

The source of this sequence is a human donor who had a prior SARS-CoV-2 infection. The sample in question was CD4+ T cells from PBMCs cultured without peptide, obtained before COVID-19 vaccination.

Read as DNA, the sequence is TGTGCCAGCAGCACCAAGCGACTAGCGGCTTCCTACGAGCAGTACTTC. It translates as CASSTKRLAASYEQYF. This chain joins TRBV13 to TRBJ2-7, with 9 bases aligning to TRBD2. Trimming leaves V shorter by 5 bases and J shorter by 1 base, with the junction holding 9 bases beyond the gene matches. Inclusive of the bounding cysteine and phenylalanine, the CDR3 is 16 residues long. The entry retains the CDR3 DNA only, 48 bases that are in frame from base 1. Based on the germline V gene (reference sequence), the CDR1 and CDR2 sequences are PRHDT and FYEKMQ.